Shown below are 26 T cell receptor beta chains from a single sample sequenced in a study of blood T cell repertoires in COVID-19 (dated by TCRdb to the early 2020s). Receptor libraries were prepared by the immunoSEQ multiplex PCR assay. TCRdb retrieved this table from immuneACCESS and kept in-frame rearrangements only. Not all clones are present; in checked studies, unresolved V genes account for under half, and no reason is known for the remainder. The sample contains around 310,000 clones, 80% to 95% of them found a single time. The ten biggest clones cover nearly 7% of the sample. Sequencing was carried out using peripheral blood. Receptor source: a young woman with COVID-19, enrolled during active disease.

The gene calls are TRBV4-1 and TRBJ1-6; TRBD1 is a possible D gene (5 bases). This CDR3 comprises 14 residues. Germline lookup yields CDR1 MGHRA and CDR2 YSYEKL. Trimming took 1 base from V and 5 from J, leaving 6 bases between them. For the CDR3, the DNA is TGCGCCAGCAGCCAAGGACAGAATAATTCACCCCTCCACTTT. Translated: CASSQGQNNSPLHF.

This clone was detected ten times or more. The CDR3 coding sequence is TGTGCCAGCAGCCTTCGACAGGGGAGGGATGAAAAACTGTTTTTT. Its translation: CASSLRQGRDEKLFF. The gene calls are TRBV13 and TRBJ1-4; TRBD1 agrees at 8 bases. Germline CDR1 and CDR2: PRHDT and FYEKMQ (reference sequence). The CDR3 has 15 amino acids. Trimming at V came to 5 bases and at J to 6 bases, leaving 8 bases not matched to a gene.

This clone showed up just once. J is TRBJ2-1 and V is TRBV7-8; D not resolved. The CDR3 totals 15 residues. The V end lost 6 bases, the J end lost 9 bases, and 21 bases lay between the germline ends. CDR1 SGHVS and CDR2 FQNEAQ come from the germline V gene. The DNA of the CDR3 is TGTGCCAGCAGTACCCGGGTTTTCCACGCCAGTGAGCAGTTCTTC. This sequence encodes CASSTRVFHASEQFF.

V usage is TRBV9 and J usage is TRBJ2-2; 8 positions match TRBD1. The CDR3 contains 15 residues. CDR1 SGDLS and CDR2 YYNGEE come from the germline V gene. V trimming: 4 bases; J trimming: 1 base; junction bases outside the gene matches: 3. This CDR3 is CASSPQGVNTGELFF. The CDR3 nucleotides read TGTGCCAGCAGCCCACAGGGGGTGAACACCGGGGAGCTGTTTTTT.

J is TRBJ1-6 and V is TRBV25-1; D gene unclear. There are 13 residues in the CDR3. The germline CDR1 and CDR2 sequences are MGHDK and SYGVNS. V dropped 4 bases and J dropped 10 bases, with 11 bases sitting between them. CDR3 in DNA: TGTGCCAGCAGTGCTGAATTCTACTCACCCCTCCACTTT. Amino acids: CASSAEFYSPLHF.

The rearrangement joins TRBV12-3 or TRBV12-4 to TRBJ1-3; D not resolved. The V gene lost 11 bases and the J gene lost 7 bases, with 3 bases spanning the gap. There are 8 residues in the CDR3. Written as DNA, the CDR3 is TGTGCCTCGAACACCATATATTTT. It codes for CASNTIYF.

This rearrangement joins TRBV7-2 to TRBJ1-2, with 7 bases lining up with TRBD1. Germline lookup yields CDR1 SGHTA and CDR2 FQGNSA. The CDR3 has 16 residues. Trimming cost V 5 bases and J 4 bases; bases outside gene matches: 13. The CDR3 reads CASSPNTSGQPYGYTF. The CDR3 region has the DNA TGTGCCAGCAGCCCAAACACCTCGGGACAGCCCTATGGCTACACCTTC.

The chain employs TRBV5-1 and TRBJ2-3, with D possibly matching TRBD2 (7 bases). The ends were cut back, 0 bases at V and 2 bases at J, with 10 bases in the middle. The V gene's germline CDR1 is SGHRS and CDR2 YFSETQ. This CDR3 is 15 amino acids long. CDR3 DNA sequence: TGCGCCAGCAGCTTGGAGGGGGGGGCCACAGATACGCAGTATTTT. The encoded protein is CASSLEGGATDTQYF.

In nucleotides, the CDR3 is TGTGCCAGCACCCAAGCGGGAGGGGACGGGGAGCTGTTTTTT. It codes for CASTQAGGDGELFF. The chain couples TRBV7-9 to TRBJ2-2; 10 bases are a match to TRBD2. Germline trimming cut 7 bases from V and 7 bases from J; bases unmatched to any gene: 6. Germline V CDR1 and CDR2: SEHNR, FQNEAQ (reference sequence). The CDR3 sequence is 14 residues long. Full variable domain (rest looked up from reference TRBV7-9 and TRBJ2-2): DTGVSQNPRHKITKRGQNVTFRCDPISEHNRLYWYRQTLGQGPEFLTYFQNEAQLEKSRLLSDRFSAERPKGSFSTLEIQRTEQGDSAMYLCASTQAGGDGELFFGEGSRLTVL.

V usage is TRBV6-5 and J usage is TRBJ2-1, with D possibly TRBD1 on 6 matching bases. V shed 6 bases and J shed 4 bases, with 16 bases lying between them. The CDR3 sequence is 15 residues long. Per germline, CDR1 MNHEY and CDR2 SVGAGI. The CDR3 reads CASRRGQFTYNEQFF. CDR3 DNA sequence: TGTGCCAGCAGAAGAGGACAGTTCACGTACAATGAGCAGTTCTTC.

This sequence joins TRBV3-1 (or the pseudogene TRBV3-2) and TRBJ1-1, with 9 bases aligning to TRBD1. The CDR3 has 13 amino acids. V gave up 2 bases and J gave up 11 bases; unmatched junction bases: 6. Looked up from germline, CDR1 is LGHDT and CDR2 is YNNKEL (reference sequence). CDR3 coding DNA: TGTGCCAGCAGCCAACCGGGACAGGGACTCGCTTTCTTT. This encodes CASSQPGQGLAFF.

This chain links TRBV29-1 with TRBJ1-5; D perhaps matches TRBD1 (6 bases). Germline CDR1 is SQVTM and CDR2 is ANQGSEA. This CDR3 comprises 13 residues. V was clipped by 1 base and J by 8 bases, with 12 bases between them. The CDR3 loop is CSVEALQGEPQHF. DNA of the CDR3: TGCAGCGTTGAAGCCCTACAGGGAGAGCCCCAGCATTTT.

The gene calls are TRBV28 and TRBJ2-1; a weak D match, TRBD2 (6 bases). The CDR3 loop spans 16 amino acids. CDR1 is MDHEN and CDR2 is SYDVKM in the germline V gene. Trimming left V 3 bases short and J 6 bases short, with 18 bases between. The CDR3 protein is CASSFSGSWRGNEQFF. The CDR3, as DNA: TGTGCCAGCAGTTTTAGCGGCAGTTGGAGGGGCAATGAGCAGTTCTTC. The complete variable domain, with remaining parts taken from reference TRBV28 and TRBJ2-1, reads DVKVTQSSRYLVKRTGEKVFLECVQDMDHENMFWYRQDPGLGLRLIYFSYDVKMKEKGDIPEGYSVSREKKERFSLILESASTNQTSMYLCASSFSGSWRGNEQFFGPGTRLTVL.

DNA for the CDR3: TGTGCCAGCTCACCAACGTCTCCGGGGATGAACACCGGGGAGCTGTTTTTT. As protein: CASSPTSPGMNTGELFF. The V gene is TRBV18, the J gene TRBJ2-2; D perhaps matches TRBD2 (5 bases). V lost 2 bases, J lost 1 base, and 14 bases lay in between. Germline CDR1 reads KGHSH; CDR2 reads LQKENI. This CDR3 is 17 amino acids long.

The V call is TRBV9, the J call TRBJ2-5; 10 nucleotides align to TRBD2. Germline V CDR1 and CDR2: SGDLS, YYNGEE. After removal of 4 bases from V and 0 bases from J, the junction contained 3 bases not matched to a gene. The CDR3 sequence is 15 residues long. The CDR3 loop is CASSFGLADQETQYF. The CDR3 nucleotides read TGTGCCAGCAGCTTCGGACTAGCGGACCAAGAGACCCAGTACTTC.

V usage is TRBV5-1 and J usage is TRBJ1-6, with D possibly matching TRBD1 (6 bases). Trimming took off 5 bases at V and 10 bases at J, with 22 bases between the two ends. CDR3 length: 16 residues. Per the germline V gene, CDR1 is SGHRS and CDR2 is YFSETQ. The CDR3 here is CASSYGQIQGGSPLHF. Written as DNA, the CDR3 is TGCGCCAGCAGTTATGGACAGATCCAAGGGGGATCACCCCTCCACTTT.

This chain uses TRBV9 with TRBJ2-3; D might be TRBD1 (5 bases). V was clipped by 4 bases and J by 0 bases, with 12 bases between them. Germline assignment: CDR1 SGDLS and CDR2 YYNGEE. This CDR3 has 15 residues. Here the CDR3 reads CASSTGWGSTDTQYF. As DNA, the CDR3 is TGTGCCAGCAGCACCGGATGGGGCAGCACAGATACGCAGTATTTT.

The chain links TRBV30 to TRBJ2-1; 8 nucleotides agree with TRBD2. This CDR3 has 14 amino acids. Germline V gene sequence: CDR1 GTSNPN, CDR2 SVGIG (reference sequence). V shed 4 bases, J shed 9 bases, and the junction held 11 bases outside the gene matches. CDR3 sequence: CAWTKPGRATEQFF. The CDR3 nucleotides read TGTGCCTGGACCAAACCCGGGAGGGCCACTGAGCAGTTCTTC.

This clone was detected once. V and J are TRBV30 and TRBJ1-5; 10 positions agree with TRBD1. This CDR3 has 13 amino acids. CDR1 is GTSNPN, CDR2 SVGIG, per germline (reference sequence). V lost 5 bases to trimming and J lost 7 bases; unmatched junction nucleotides: 5. The DNA of the CDR3 is TGTGCCTGGGACAGGGGGCAGGAGCAGCCCCAGCATTTT. It specifies CAWDRGQEQPQHF. Combining the CDR3 with reference TRBV30 and TRBJ1-5 gives the whole variable domain SQTIHQWPATLVQPVGSPLSLECTVEGTSNPNLYWYRQAAGRGLQLLFYSVGIGQISSEVPQNLSASRPQDRQFILSSKKLLLSDSGFYLCAWDRGQEQPQHFGDGTRLSIL.

This chain connects TRBV11-1 to TRBJ2-3; 7 bases align to TRBD2. Germline V gene lookup returns CDR1 SGHAT and CDR2 FQDESV (reference sequence). Trimming removed 6 bases from V and 2 bases from J; junction bases left unmatched: 8. CDR3 length: 15 residues. CDR3 bases: TGTGCCAGCAGATCTGCGGGGGAAAACACAGATACGCAGTATTTT. It is translated as CASRSAGENTDTQYF.

The chain links TRBV29-1 to TRBJ1-5, with a tentative D call TRBD1 (6 bases). The CDR3 is 15 residues long. Germline CDR1 reads SQVTM; CDR2 reads ANQGSEA. Trimming took off 7 bases at V and 6 bases at J, with 22 bases between the two ends. The CDR3 protein is CSASGGQGEGQPQHF. In DNA, the CDR3 is TGCAGCGCATCGGGGGGCCAGGGAGAGGGTCAGCCCCAGCATTTT.

This clone was detected once. This chain connects TRBV19 to TRBJ1-5, with TRBD1 matching over 9 bases. V lost 4 bases, J lost 7 bases, and 14 bases stayed unmatched. Germline V CDR1 and CDR2: LNHDA, SQIVND (reference sequence). This CDR3 spans 17 amino acids. The CDR3: CASSTEFTGGRRQPQHF. In DNA form, the CDR3 reads TGTGCCAGTAGTACCGAGTTTACAGGGGGCCGAAGGCAGCCCCAGCATTTT.

The chain recombines TRBV29-1 with TRBJ1-2; D gene uncertain. The CDR3 sequence is 12 residues long. CDR1 is SQVTM and CDR2 is ANQGSEA in the germline V gene. V lost 1 base, J lost 4 bases, and 7 bases lay in between. CDR3: CSVEGVVYGYTF. The CDR3 DNA follows: TGCAGCGTTGAAGGAGTAGTCTATGGCTACACCTTC.

This sequence joins TRBV5-1 and TRBJ2-1, with 9 bases matching TRBD2. V trimming: 4 bases; J trimming: 3 bases; junction bases outside the gene matches: 8. Germline V lookup: CDR1 SGHRS, CDR2 YFSETQ. The CDR3 length is 16 residues. CDR3 nucleotide sequence: TGCGCCAGCAGCCTAATACCGACTAGCGGCTACAATGAGCAGTTCTTC. Its translation: CASSLIPTSGYNEQFF.

The sample holds one count of this clone. The J gene is TRBJ2-2, the V gene TRBV18; no definite D call. Germline assignment: CDR1 KGHSH and CDR2 LQKENI. Deletions cut 0 bases from V and 8 bases from J, with 10 bases between. The CDR3 sequence is 14 residues long. The CDR3 loop is CASSPPAAVGELFF. Written as DNA, the CDR3 is TGTGCCAGCTCACCACCGGCGGCGGTAGGGGAGCTGTTTTTT.

This sequence joins TRBV2 and TRBJ1-3, with D perhaps matching TRBD1 (5 bases). Trimming removed 4 bases at V and 0 bases at J, with 10 bases between. Per germline, CDR1 SNHLY and CDR2 FYNNEI. This CDR3 contains 15 residues. The CDR3 bases are TGTGCCAGCAGTGCGGGACTGATCTCTGGAAACACCATATATTTT. This translates into CASSAGLISGNTIYF.